This T cell receptor beta chain comes out of a study of T cell responses to AZD1222 COVID-19 vaccine. The assay was immunoSEQ multiplex PCR, and TCRdb's table has in-frame clones only and misses some. The sample holds 50,000 to 65,000 clones; about 81% are singletons and the top ten take 26%. From germline, CDR1 is SGHDT and CDR2 YYEEEE. There are 13 residues in the CDR3. With 3 bases clipped from V and 5 bases from J, the junction kept 5 bases outside the gene matches. Samples with a second dose at about 4 or about 12 weeks were pooled together. Findings and limits, study-wide: AZD1222 recipients seropositive at baseline numbered only six. Clonal diversity was possibly underestimated, and white British individuals and females predominated among donors.

Comments on this clone: No antigen is known for it.

The receptor was derived from an adult who received the AZD1222 COVID-19 vaccine. Sequenced material: peripheral blood, taken 28 days after the second AZD1222 dose. This chain links TRBV5-6 with TRBJ2-7, with TRBD2 identical over 7 bases. As DNA, the CDR3 is TGTGCCAGCAGCTGGCGGGAGAGAGACGAGCAGTACTTC. This codes for CASSWRERDEQYF.